The next 19 T cell receptor beta chains were all read from a single sample in a study of T cell responses to AZD1222 COVID-19 vaccine. TCRdb keeps only in-frame clones here, not all; method: immunoSEQ multiplex PCR. The data show about 70,000 clones, around nine tenths seen once. The material was peripheral blood, obtained 28 days after the second dose of the MenACWY control vaccine. These receptors all come from an adult who received the MenACWY meningococcal vaccine as a control.

The chain carries TRBV2 and TRBJ2-1, with 7 bases that match TRBD1. Per the germline V gene, CDR1 is SNHLY and CDR2 is FYNNEI. V trimming: 8 bases; J trimming: 2 bases; junction bases outside the gene matches: 9. The CDR3 covers 15 residues. This CDR3 reads CASLLGGRAYNEQFF. Here the CDR3 DNA reads TGTGCCAGCCTCCTAGGGGGCAGAGCCTACAATGAGCAGTTCTTC.

This rearrangement joins TRBV7-3 to TRBJ1-2; D call uncertain. Germline V gene lookup returns CDR1 SGHTA and CDR2 FQGTGA. V shed 2 bases and J shed 3 bases, with 7 bases lying between them. The CDR3 covers 13 residues. CDR3 nucleotides: TGTGCCAGCAGCTTACAGGCAGACTATGGCTACACCTTC. Residues: CASSLQADYGYTF.

This chain connects TRBV11-2 to TRBJ2-7; D remains ambiguous. Germline CDR1 is SGHAT and CDR2 is FQNNGV. Between the trimmed V and J ends, which lost 5 bases and 6 bases, there was a span of 20 bases. The length of the CDR3 is 15 residues. In DNA, the CDR3 is TGTGCCAGCAGCCTCTTGGCCTCCAGGCATCGCGAGCAGTACTTC. This encodes CASSLLASRHREQYF. The full variable domain, completed using reference TRBV11-2 and TRBJ2-7, is EAGVAQSPRYKIIEKRQSVAFWCNPISGHATLYWYQQILGQGPKLLIQFQNNGVVDDSQLPKDRFSAERLKGVDSTLKIQPAKLEDSAVYLCASSLLASRHREQYFGPGTRLTVT.

This chain connects TRBV19 to TRBJ1-1; D remains unclear. Trimming left V 9 bases short and J 4 bases short, with 9 bases between. The CDR3 consists of 11 residues. In germline, CDR1 is LNHDA, CDR2 SQIVND (reference sequence). The CDR3 nucleotides read TGTGCCAGCCGCTTTGGCACTGAAGCTTTCTTT. Protein: CASRFGTEAFF. The whole variable domain, filled in from reference TRBV19 and TRBJ1-1, reads DGGITQSPKYLFRKEGQNVTLSCEQNLNHDAMYWYRQDPGQGLRLIYYSQIVNDFQKGDIAEGYSVSREKKESFPLTVTSAQKNPTAFYLCASRFGTEAFFGQGTRLTVV.

The chain combines TRBV9 with TRBJ1-3, with a weak D call TRBD1 (5 bases). The CDR3 consists of 15 residues. Trimming took 1 base from V and 4 from J, leaving 12 bases between them. Germline CDR1 is SGDLS and CDR2 is YYNGEE. The CDR3: CASSVQGRRGNTIYF. CDR3 nucleotide sequence: TGTGCCAGCAGCGTACAGGGTCGAAGGGGAAACACCATATATTTT. Combining the CDR3 with reference TRBV9 and TRBJ1-3 gives the whole variable domain DSGVTQTPKHLITATGQRVTLRCSPRSGDLSVYWYQQSLDQGLQFLIQYYNGEERAKGNILERFSAQQFPDLHSELNLSSLELGDSALYFCASSVQGRRGNTIYFGEGSWLTVV.

V usage is TRBV7-2 and J usage is TRBJ1-6; D is perhaps TRBD1 (6 bases). Trimming shortened V by 5 bases and J by 6 bases, and 14 bases separated the two germline ends. The CDR3 covers 15 residues. The V gene's germline CDR1 is SGHTA and CDR2 FQGNSA. The CDR3: CASSPPGRGNSPLHF. The CDR3 DNA reads as TGTGCCAGCAGCCCCCCGGGCAGGGGTAATTCACCCCTCCACTTT.

This chain links TRBV5-1 with TRBJ1-4, with D perhaps TRBD1 (5 bases). V was trimmed by 2 bases and J by 8 bases, leaving 13 bases between them. The CDR3 extends over 14 amino acids. Germline CDR1 and CDR2: SGHRS and YFSETQ. The CDR3 DNA is TGCGCCAGCAGCTTAGAAGGGGCATACGAAAAACTGTTTTTT. As protein: CASSLEGAYEKLFF.

The rearrangement uses TRBV13 and TRBJ2-7; D uncertain. The V gene's germline CDR1 is PRHDT and CDR2 FYEKMQ (reference sequence). This CDR3 contains 13 residues. V was pared by 4 bases and J by 6 bases, with 13 bases between. The CDR3: CASSSIPDVEQYF. CDR3 coding DNA: TGTGCCAGCAGCTCCATACCCGACGTCGAGCAGTACTTC.

The CDR3 protein is CASSPPYPTGGSYEQYF. Written as DNA, the CDR3 is TGTGCCAGCAGCCCCCCATACCCGACAGGGGGCTCCTACGAGCAGTACTTC. The V and J genes are TRBV7-9 and TRBJ2-7, with TRBD1 matching 9 bases. The CDR3 length is 17 residues. Per germline, CDR1 SEHNR and CDR2 FQNEAQ (reference sequence). J gave up 0 bases and V 5 bases, and 11 bases lay outside the gene matches.

The rearrangement uses TRBV5-4 and TRBJ1-1, with D possibly matching TRBD1 (5 bases). Between the trimmed V and J ends, which lost 4 bases and 6 bases, there was a span of 13 bases. Germline loops: CDR1 SGHNT, CDR2 YYREEE (reference sequence). This CDR3 is built from 13 residues. CDR3 sequence: CASSLRTQAEAFF. The CDR3, as DNA: TGTGCCAGCAGCCTAAGGACACAGGCTGAAGCTTTCTTT.

This clone occurred once. The CDR3 nucleotides read TGTGCTACCCATCTACGGGACGCTGAAGCTTTCTTT. The encoded protein is CATHLRDAEAFF. This chain uses TRBV28 with TRBJ1-1, with D maybe TRBD1 (5 bases). CDR3 length: 12 residues. Per the germline V gene, CDR1 is MDHEN and CDR2 is SYDVKM.

This clone was seen a single time. The chain carries TRBV27 and TRBJ2-2; D remains unclear. Germline CDR1 and CDR2: MNHEY and SMNVEV (reference sequence). V was cut by 10 bases and J by 4 bases, with 16 bases left in between. The CDR3 totals 14 residues. The CDR3 protein is CATQSGIRTGELFF. CDR3 DNA sequence: TGTGCCACTCAAAGTGGGATCCGCACCGGGGAGCTGTTTTTT.

V and J are TRBV4-3 and TRBJ2-1; D is perhaps TRBD1 or TRBD2 (5 bases each). The germline V gene has CDR1 LGHNA and CDR2 YSLEER. The CDR3 loop spans 14 amino acids. V lost 1 base and J 7 bases, leaving 11 bases between the germline ends. CDR3 region: CASSQGDPRNEQFF. In DNA, the CDR3 is TGCGCCAGCAGCCAAGGGGACCCCCGGAATGAGCAGTTCTTC.

The chain couples TRBV3-1 (or the pseudogene TRBV3-2) to TRBJ2-7; TRBD2 matches at 10 bases. Germline trimming cut 4 bases from V and 0 bases from J; bases unmatched to any gene: 3. Germline CDR1 and CDR2: LGHDT and YNNKEL (reference sequence). CDR3 length equals 15 residues. CDR3 sequence (DNA): TGTGCCAGCAGCCCCGGACTAGCGGTCTCCTACGAGCAGTACTTC. The encoded protein is CASSPGLAVSYEQYF.

The chain joins TRBV5-4 to TRBJ2-7, with TRBD1 as a possible D gene (6 bases). This CDR3 has 17 residues. The V end was cut by 0 bases, the J end by 5 bases, with 21 bases between. Germline CDR1 is SGHNT and CDR2 is YYREEE (reference sequence). The CDR3 region has the DNA TGTGCCAGCAGCTTGGCACCAGGGACAACAGTACGCAACGAGCAGTACTTC. It specifies CASSLAPGTTVRNEQYF.

The CDR3 here is CASSTITRFTDTQYF. The CDR3 nucleotides are TGTGCCAGCAGCACTATAACTAGATTCACAGATACGCAGTATTTT. V is TRBV7-2 and J is TRBJ2-3; D may be TRBD2 (5 bases). The CDR3 is 15 residues long. Trimming left V 5 bases short and J 2 bases short, with 14 bases between. Germline loops: CDR1 SGHTA, CDR2 FQGNSA. Variable domain in full (rest from reference TRBV7-2 and TRBJ2-3): GAGVSQSPSNKVTEKGKDVELRCDPISGHTALYWYRQSLGQGLEFLIYFQGNSAPDKSGLPSDRFSAERTGGSVSTLTIQRTQQEDSAVYLCASSTITRFTDTQYFGPGTRLTVL.

The chain employs TRBV14 and TRBJ1-3; D gene unclear. Trimming cost V 4 bases and J 3 bases, with 19 bases left between them. Per the germline V gene, CDR1 is SGHDN and CDR2 is FVKESK. The CDR3 is 17 residues long. This CDR3 is CASSPLGFNPDGNTIYF. CDR3 DNA: TGTGCCAGCAGCCCTTTGGGCTTCAACCCCGATGGAAACACCATATATTTT.

The chain links TRBV19 to TRBJ1-6, with 7 bases lining up with TRBD1. Germline CDR1 is LNHDA and CDR2 is SQIVND (reference sequence). The CDR3 runs 14 residues. Trimming at V came to 6 bases and at J to 5 bases, leaving 4 bases not matched to a gene. In nucleotides, the CDR3 is TGTGCCAGTAGGGGGGGGACAGATAATTCACCCCTCCACTTT. Protein product: CASRGGTDNSPLHF.

The chain has TRBV5-6 and TRBJ2-1, with 10 nucleotides matching TRBD2. CDR3 length: 15 residues. V lost 0 bases, J lost 10 bases, and 7 bases stayed unmatched. Germline V CDR1 and CDR2: SGHDT, YYEEEE. CDR3 bases: TGTGCCAGCAGCTTGGGTCTAGCGGGAGTCGGGGAGCAGTTCTTC. Its translation: CASSLGLAGVGEQFF. Together with reference TRBV5-6 and TRBJ2-1, the CDR3 gives the full variable domain: DAGVTQSPTHLIKTRGQQVTLRCSPKSGHDTVSWYQQALGQGPQFIFQYYEEEERQRGNFPDRFSGHQFPNYSSELNVNALLLGDSALYLCASSLGLAGVGEQFFGPGTRLTVL.